Detailed here is one T cell receptor (beta chain). Its matching antigen is unknown. What was sequenced were expressed TCRB transcripts, since all of the isolated RNA had been reverse transcribed. Mean read depth for naive, central memory and regulatory T cell samples was about 3.6 million reads. Repertoires were generated with immunoSEQ multiplex PCR, while TCRdb's copy carries only in-frame clones and drops some. The sample has about 400,000 clones; roughly 12% are singletons. The data derive from a study of beta chain features in type 1 diabetes. Study-level background: Healthy donors, compared against patients, showed similar age, gender and cell yields. Study-level results: Moderate but significant shortening of TCRB CDR3s was recorded in all four CD4+ subsets from Type 1 diabetes patients.

The J segment lost 3 bases and the V segment lost 6 bases, leaving 6 bases of the junction unmatched. The germline V gene has CDR1 SGHTA and CDR2 FQGNSA. This CDR3 is built from 15 residues. The chain uses TRBV7-2 and TRBJ2-2, with 8 bases fitting TRBD1. The sequence was collected from a woman aged 18-35 years with type 1 diabetes. Material: naive CD4+ T cells from blood. CDR3 DNA: TGTGCCAGCAGGGGACCGGGACAGGACACCGGGGAGCTGTTTTTT. Translated, it gives CASRGPGQDTGELFF.